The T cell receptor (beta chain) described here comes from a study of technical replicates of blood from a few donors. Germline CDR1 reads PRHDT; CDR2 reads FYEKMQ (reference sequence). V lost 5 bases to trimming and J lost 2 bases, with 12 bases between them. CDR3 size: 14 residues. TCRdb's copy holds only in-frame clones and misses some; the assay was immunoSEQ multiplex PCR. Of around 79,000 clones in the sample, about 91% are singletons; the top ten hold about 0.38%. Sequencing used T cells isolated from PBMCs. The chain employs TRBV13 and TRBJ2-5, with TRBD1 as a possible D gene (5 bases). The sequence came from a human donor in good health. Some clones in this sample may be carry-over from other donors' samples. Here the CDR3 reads CASSPRQLQETQYF. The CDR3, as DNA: TGTGCCAGCAGCCCTAGACAGTTACAAGAGACCCAGTACTTC. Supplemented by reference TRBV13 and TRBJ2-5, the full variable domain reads AAGVIQSPRHLIKEKRETATLKCYPIPRHDTVYWYQQGPGQDPQFLISFYEKMQSDKGSIPDRFSAQQFSDYHSELNMSSLELGDSALYFCASSPRQLQETQYFGPGTRLLVL.